This T cell receptor (beta chain) was captured in a study of T cell responses to AZD1222 COVID-19 vaccine. In the study overall: Some second doses came at about 4 weeks and others at about 12 weeks; these were pooled. Study results and caveats: A rise in Spike-specific TCR breadth and depth followed two AZD1222 doses. In a largely white British group with more females than males, clonal diversity was possibly underestimated.

Concerning this clone itself: Antigen: not known.

This table comes from immunoSEQ multiplex PCR, and its TCRdb copy is limited to in-frame clones, with some not included. The sample has 100,000 to 150,000 clones, 85% to 90% seen once; the top ten hold less than 15%. With 0 bases clipped from V and 5 bases from J, the junction kept 5 bases outside the gene matches. This CDR3 contains 15 residues. Per germline, CDR1 SGHDT and CDR2 YYEEEE. The chain combines TRBV5-6 with TRBJ1-5; 7 bases align to TRBD1. The sequence was obtained from an adult in good health. Specimen: peripheral blood, collected on day 0 of AZD1222 vaccination. The CDR3 DNA is TGTGCCAGCAGCTTGGCTCCAGGGGGTGATCAGCCCCAGCATTTT. It yields the protein CASSLAPGGDQPQHF.